This T cell receptor beta chain originates from a study of T cell repertoires in cytomegalovirus infection. Study as a whole: Public TCR beta signatures provided an indication of both CMV infection and a matching HLA type.

Germline V gives CDR1 MNHEY, CDR2 SMNVEV (reference sequence). The CDR3 extends over 17 amino acids. Trimming cost V 3 bases and J 4 bases; bases outside gene matches: 9. One entry per CDR3 protein results from TCRdb running MiXCR on the reads. The sample contains almost 500,000 distinct CDR3 sequences, 11% of which appear only once. The clonotype comes from a human donor in good health (CMV status not recorded). Some clones in this sample may be carry-over from other donors' samples. This chain joins TRBV27 and TRBJ2-2; 9 nucleotides agree with TRBD2. Sample: PBMCs. CDR3: CASSFSRAGGITGELFF. CDR3 sequence (DNA): TGTGCCAGCAGTTTCTCGCGTGCGGGGGGGATCACCGGGGAGCTGTTTTTT.